The entry that follows covers one T cell receptor beta chain sequence. This sample was included in a study of blood T cell repertoires in COVID-19. On the study more broadly: Sources were T cells, B-cell-depleted T cells, or PBMCs; the material itself was cDNA or gDNA.

Trimming cost V 3 bases and J 3 bases; bases outside gene matches: 7. The CDR3 extends over 16 amino acids. Germline loops: CDR1 LNHDA, CDR2 SQIVND (reference sequence). Clones were read by immunoSEQ multiplex PCR, and TCRdb kept only the in-frame ones, dropping some. This sample yields roughly 130,000 clones, of which about three quarters are seen a single time; around 12% belongs to the top ten. The sample consisted of peripheral blood. This rearrangement joins TRBV19 to TRBJ2-1; 8 bases align to TRBD2. The sequence was collected from a man at least 80 years old with acute or convalescent COVID-19. The CDR3 reads CASSIGGGSNYNEQFF. The CDR3 DNA reads TGTGCCAGTAGTATTGGCGGGGGGTCTAACTACAATGAGCAGTTCTTC.